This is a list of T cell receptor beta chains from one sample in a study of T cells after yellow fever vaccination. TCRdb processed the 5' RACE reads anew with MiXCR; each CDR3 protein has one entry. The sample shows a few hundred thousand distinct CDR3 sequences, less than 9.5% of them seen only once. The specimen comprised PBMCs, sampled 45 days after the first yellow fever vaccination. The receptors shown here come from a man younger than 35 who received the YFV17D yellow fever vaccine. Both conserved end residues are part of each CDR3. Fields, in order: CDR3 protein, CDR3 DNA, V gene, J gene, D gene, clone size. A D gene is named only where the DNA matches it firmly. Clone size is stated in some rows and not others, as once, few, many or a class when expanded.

CDR3: CASSPPLGDTQYF
DNA: TGTGCCAGCTCACCACCGTTGGGAGATACGCAGTATTTT
V: TRBV18
J: TRBJ2-3
D: NA
size: many

CDR3: CASSLAQGGTGELFF
DNA: TGCGCCAGCAGCTTAGCACAGGGTGGCACCGGGGAGCTGTTTTTT
V: TRBV5-1
J: TRBJ2-2
D: NA
size: many

CDR3: CASSYSIRGEGETQYF
DNA: TGTGCCAGCAGTTACTCGATAAGGGGCGAGGGGGAGACCCAGTACTTC
V: TRBV6-5
J: TRBJ2-5
D: NA
size: few

CDR3: CASSQASRGFTDTQYF
DNA: TGCGCCAGCAGCCAAGCCAGTAGGGGGTTCACAGATACGCAGTATTTT
V: TRBV4-1
J: TRBJ2-3
D: NA
size: NA

CDR3: CASRGANRVIAGELFF
DNA: TGCGCCAGCAGAGGTGCTAACAGGGTGATCGCCGGGGAGCTGTTTTTT
V: TRBV4-1
J: TRBJ2-2
D: NA
size: few

CDR3: CASSLGLAGAASAGELFF
DNA: TGCGCCAGCAGCTTGGGACTAGCGGGAGCGGCCAGCGCCGGGGAGCTGTTTTTT
V: TRBV5-1
J: TRBJ2-2
D: TRBD2
size: few

CDR3: CASSFSNPGNTIYF
DNA: TGTGCCAGCAGTTTTAGTAACCCCGGAAACACCATATATTTT
V: TRBV12-3/TRBV12-4
J: TRBJ1-3
D: NA
size: few

CDR3: CASSLDGQDYGYTF
DNA: TGTGCCAGCAGCTTGGACGGGCAGGACTATGGCTACACCTTC
V: TRBV5-6
J: TRBJ1-2
D: NA
size: NA

CDR3: CASSLADRDYGYTF
DNA: TGCGCCAGCAGCTTGGCCGACAGAGACTATGGCTACACCTTC
V: TRBV5-1
J: TRBJ1-2
D: NA
size: NA

CDR3: CASSSSGENYNEQFF
DNA: TGTGCCAGCAGCTCGTCGGGAGAAAACTACAATGAGCAGTTCTTC
V: TRBV7-3
J: TRBJ2-1
D: NA
size: NA

CDR3: CASSPPGVYYGYTF
DNA: TGCGCCAGCAGCCCACCGGGGGTCTACTATGGCTACACCTTC
V: TRBV5-1
J: TRBJ1-2
D: NA
size: few

CDR3: CASSVRVMNTEAFF
DNA: TGTGCCAGTAGTGTACGGGTAATGAACACTGAAGCTTTCTTT
V: TRBV19
J: TRBJ1-1
D: NA
size: NA

CDR3: CAWRTRWGYTF
DNA: TGTGCCTGGCGGACCCGCTGGGGCTACACCTTC
V: TRBV30
J: TRBJ1-2
D: NA
size: NA

CDR3: CASTLLGTDYGYTF
DNA: TGTGCCAGCACCCTCCTCGGGACCGACTATGGCTACACCTTC
V: TRBV11-2
J: TRBJ1-2
D: NA
size: NA

CDR3: CASSTSTGPVEQFF
DNA: TGCGCCAGCAGCACCTCGACAGGACCGGTTGAGCAGTTCTTC
V: TRBV5-1
J: TRBJ2-1
D: NA
size: few

CDR3: CCARANSRWDIQYF
DNA: TGCTGTGCTAGAGCCAACTCCAGATGGGACATTCAGTACTTC
V: TRBV20-1
J: TRBJ2-4
D: NA
size: NA

CDR3: CASSFSFTGTDESPLHF
DNA: TGTGCCAGCAGTTTTAGTTTTACGGGGACAGATGAATCACCCCTCCACTTT
V: TRBV12-3/TRBV12-4
J: TRBJ1-6
D: TRBD1
size: few

CDR3: CASSLENREAFF
DNA: TGTGCCAGCAGCTTAGAAAACAGGGAAGCTTTCTTT
V: TRBV7-9
J: TRBJ1-1
D: NA
size: many

CDR3: CSEQGAHNEQFF
DNA: TGCAGTGAACAGGGGGCACACAATGAGCAGTTCTTC
V: TRBV20-1
J: TRBJ2-1
D: TRBD1
size: NA

CDR3: CATSDVGQPQHF
DNA: TGTGCCACCAGTGATGTAGGTCAGCCCCAGCATTTT
V: TRBV24-1
J: TRBJ1-5
D: NA
size: NA

CDR3: CASSLDPGTSSYNSPLHF
DNA: TGCGCCAGCAGCCTGGATCCTGGCACAAGCTCCTATAATTCACCCCTCCACTTT
V: TRBV5-1
J: TRBJ1-6
D: NA
size: few

CDR3: CASTNQRTYGTDTQYF
DNA: TGTGCCAGCACCAACCAGCGGACCTATGGCACAGATACGCAGTATTTT
V: TRBV7-9
J: TRBJ2-3
D: NA
size: few

CDR3: CASSSPGLATDTQYF
DNA: TGTGCCAGCAGTTCCCCAGGACTAGCCACAGATACGCAGTATTTT
V: TRBV6-5
J: TRBJ2-3
D: TRBD2
size: few

CDR3: CASSDGGAGASRDNEQFF
DNA: TGCGCCAGCAGCGACGGGGGGGCGGGGGCATCCAGGGACAATGAGCAGTTCTTC
V: TRBV5-1
J: TRBJ2-1
D: TRBD2
size: NA

CDR3: CASRINGGAGANVLTF
DNA: TGTGCCAGCAGAATAAACGGTGGGGCTGGGGCCAACGTCCTGACTTTC
V: TRBV6-1
J: TRBJ2-6
D: NA
size: NA

CDR3: CASSLVGVAAETQYF
DNA: TGCGCCAGCAGCTTGGTGGGGGTAGCCGCGGAGACCCAGTACTTC
V: TRBV5-1
J: TRBJ2-5
D: NA
size: few

CDR3: CAISEPGEHNEQFF
DNA: TGTGCCATCAGTGAGCCGGGGGAACACAATGAGCAGTTCTTC
V: TRBV10-3
J: TRBJ2-1
D: NA
size: few

CDR3: CASGTVRGDEQYF
DNA: TGTGCCAGCGGAACGGTTAGGGGGGACGAGCAGTACTTC
V: TRBV2
J: TRBJ2-7
D: NA
size: NA

CDR3: CASSLSVNTEAFF
DNA: TGTGCCAGCAGTTTATCTGTGAACACTGAAGCTTTCTTT
V: TRBV12-3/TRBV12-4
J: TRBJ1-1
D: NA
size: many

CDR3: CASSLVGSQLYEQYF
DNA: TGTGCCAGCAGCTTGGTGGGCAGTCAGCTTTACGAGCAGTACTTC
V: TRBV5-6
J: TRBJ2-7
D: NA
size: NA

CDR3: CATSDDLTDTQYF
DNA: TGTGCCACCAGTGATGACCTCACAGATACGCAGTATTTT
V: TRBV24-1
J: TRBJ2-3
D: NA
size: few

CDR3: CASSLGTSGGLTDTQYF
DNA: TGTGCCAGCAGCTTAGGGACTAGCGGGGGGCTCACAGATACGCAGTATTTT
V: TRBV9
J: TRBJ2-3
D: TRBD2
size: many

CDR3: CASSLKIQGAGTDTQYF
DNA: TGTGCCAGCAGCCTAAAAATACAGGGGGCCGGCACAGATACGCAGTATTTT
V: TRBV5-4
J: TRBJ2-3
D: TRBD1
size: NA

CDR3: CATSSRAGGYEQFF
DNA: TGTGCCACCAGCTCACGGGCGGGGGGCTATGAGCAGTTCTTC
V: TRBV15
J: TRBJ2-1
D: TRBD2
size: NA

CDR3: CASSSDFTGTEQYF
DNA: TGCGCCAGCAGCTCAGACTTCACAGGGACCGAGCAGTACTTC
V: TRBV5-1
J: TRBJ2-7
D: NA
size: few

CDR3: CASSLWEQGASGNTIYF
DNA: TGTGCCAGCAGTCTTTGGGAGCAGGGGGCGAGTGGAAACACCATATATTTT
V: TRBV5-6
J: TRBJ1-3
D: TRBD1
size: NA

CDR3: CASSLVSSDYGYTF
DNA: TGTGCCAGCAGCTTAGTGTCCAGCGACTATGGCTACACCTTC
V: TRBV7-2
J: TRBJ1-2
D: NA
size: few

CDR3: CSARYENTEAFF
DNA: TGCAGTGCTAGGTACGAGAACACTGAAGCTTTCTTT
V: TRBV20-1
J: TRBJ1-1
D: NA
size: few

CDR3: CASSQDRASGGRTEQYF
DNA: TGCGCCAGCAGCCAAGACCGGGCTAGCGGGGGGCGGACCGAGCAGTACTTC
V: TRBV4-3
J: TRBJ2-7
D: TRBD2
size: NA